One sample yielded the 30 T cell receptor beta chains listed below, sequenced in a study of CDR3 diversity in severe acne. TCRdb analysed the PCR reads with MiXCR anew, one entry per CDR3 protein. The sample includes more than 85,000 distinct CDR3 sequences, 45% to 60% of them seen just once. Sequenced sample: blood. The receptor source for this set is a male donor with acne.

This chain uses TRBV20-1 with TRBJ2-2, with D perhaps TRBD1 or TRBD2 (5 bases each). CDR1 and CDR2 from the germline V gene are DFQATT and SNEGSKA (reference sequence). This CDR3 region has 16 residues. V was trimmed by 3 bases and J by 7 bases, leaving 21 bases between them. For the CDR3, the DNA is TGCAGTGCTAGGATCGCCGGGGCTAGCTCCAGCGGGGAGCTGTTTTTT. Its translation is CSARIAGASSSGELFF.

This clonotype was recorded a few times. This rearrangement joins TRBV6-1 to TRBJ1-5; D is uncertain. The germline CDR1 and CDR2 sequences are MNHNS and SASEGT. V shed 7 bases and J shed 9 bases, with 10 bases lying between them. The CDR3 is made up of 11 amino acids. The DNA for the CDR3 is TGTGCCAGCACCAAGGGTGGGCCCCAGCATTTT. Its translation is CASTKGGPQHF.

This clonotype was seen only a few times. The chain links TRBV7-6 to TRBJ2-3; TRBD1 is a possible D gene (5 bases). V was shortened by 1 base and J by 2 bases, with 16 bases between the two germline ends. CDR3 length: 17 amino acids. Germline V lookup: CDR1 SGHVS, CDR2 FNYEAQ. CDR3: CASSLGSEGATTDTQYF. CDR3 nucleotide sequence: TGTGCCAGCAGCTTAGGATCCGAAGGGGCGACCACAGATACGCAGTATTTT.

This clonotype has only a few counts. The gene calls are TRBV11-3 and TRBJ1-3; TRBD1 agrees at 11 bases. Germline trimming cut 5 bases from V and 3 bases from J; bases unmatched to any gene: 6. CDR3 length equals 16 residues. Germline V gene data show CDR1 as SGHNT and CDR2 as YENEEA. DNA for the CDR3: TGTGCCAGCAGCCCGAGGACAGGGGGCGGTGGAAACACCATATATTTT. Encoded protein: CASSPRTGGGGNTIYF.

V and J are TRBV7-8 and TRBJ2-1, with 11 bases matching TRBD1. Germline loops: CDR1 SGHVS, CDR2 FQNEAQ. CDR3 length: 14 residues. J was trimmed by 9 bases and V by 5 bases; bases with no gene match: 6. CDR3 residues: CASSGRDRGTEQFF. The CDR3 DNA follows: TGTGCCAGCAGCGGGCGGGACAGGGGGACTGAGCAGTTCTTC.

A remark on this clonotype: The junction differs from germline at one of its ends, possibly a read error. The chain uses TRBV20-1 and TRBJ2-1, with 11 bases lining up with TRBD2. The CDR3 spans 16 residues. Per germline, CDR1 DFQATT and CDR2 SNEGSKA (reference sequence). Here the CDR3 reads CSARDPSGRISNEQCF. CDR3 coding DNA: TGCAGTGCTAGAGATCCTAGCGGGAGGATCTCGAATGAGCAGTGCTTC.

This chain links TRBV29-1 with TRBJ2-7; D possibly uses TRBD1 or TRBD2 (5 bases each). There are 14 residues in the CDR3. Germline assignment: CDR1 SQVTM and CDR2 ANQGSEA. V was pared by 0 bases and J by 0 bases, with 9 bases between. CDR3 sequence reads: CSVEDWDGSYEQYF. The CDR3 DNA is TGCAGCGTTGAAGACTGGGACGGCTCCTACGAGCAGTACTTC.

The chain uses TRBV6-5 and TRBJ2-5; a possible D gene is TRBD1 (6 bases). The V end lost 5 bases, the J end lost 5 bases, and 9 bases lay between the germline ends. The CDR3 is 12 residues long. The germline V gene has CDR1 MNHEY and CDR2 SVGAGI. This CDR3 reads CASSPGVETQYF. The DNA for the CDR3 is TGTGCCAGCAGTCCAGGGGTGGAGACCCAGTACTTC.

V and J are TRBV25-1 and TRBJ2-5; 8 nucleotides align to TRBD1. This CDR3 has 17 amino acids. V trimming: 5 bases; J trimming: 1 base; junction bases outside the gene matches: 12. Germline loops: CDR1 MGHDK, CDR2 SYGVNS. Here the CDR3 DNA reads TGTGCCAGCAGTTTCGATCGCGACAGGGGCCCCCAAGAGACCCAGTACTTC. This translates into CASSFDRDRGPQETQYF.

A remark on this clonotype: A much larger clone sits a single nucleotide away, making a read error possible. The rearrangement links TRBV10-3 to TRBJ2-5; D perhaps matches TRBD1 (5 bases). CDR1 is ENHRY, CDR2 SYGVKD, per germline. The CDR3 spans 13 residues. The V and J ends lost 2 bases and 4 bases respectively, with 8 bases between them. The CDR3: CAISETGAETQYF. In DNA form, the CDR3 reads TGTGCCATCAGTGAGACTGGGGCAGAGACCCAGTACTTC.

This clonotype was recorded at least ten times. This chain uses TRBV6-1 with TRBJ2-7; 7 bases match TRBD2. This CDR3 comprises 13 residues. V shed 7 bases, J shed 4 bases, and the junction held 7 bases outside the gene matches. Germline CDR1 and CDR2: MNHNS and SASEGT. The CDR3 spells CASTTSEIYEQYV. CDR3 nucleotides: TGTGCCAGCACAACTAGCGAGATATACGAGCAGTACGTC.

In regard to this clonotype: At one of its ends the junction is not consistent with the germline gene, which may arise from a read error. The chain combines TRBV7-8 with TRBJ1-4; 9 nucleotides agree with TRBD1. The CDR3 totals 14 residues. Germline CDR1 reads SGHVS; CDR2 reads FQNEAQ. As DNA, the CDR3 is TGTGCCAGCAGCTCAACAGGGGGCTTCCCTTTGGCTGTTTTT. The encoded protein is CASSSTGGFPLAVF.

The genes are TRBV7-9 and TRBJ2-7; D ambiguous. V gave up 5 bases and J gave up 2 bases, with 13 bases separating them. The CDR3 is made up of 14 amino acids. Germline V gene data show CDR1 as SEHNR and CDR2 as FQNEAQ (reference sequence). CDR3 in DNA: TGTGCCAGCAGCACCAACAGTTATCCCTACGAGCAGTACTTC. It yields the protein CASSTNSYPYEQYF.

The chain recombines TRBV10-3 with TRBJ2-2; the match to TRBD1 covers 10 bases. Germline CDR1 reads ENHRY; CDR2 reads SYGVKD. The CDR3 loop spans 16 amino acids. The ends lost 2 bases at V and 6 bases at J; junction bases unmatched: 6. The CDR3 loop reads CAISEIGTGASGELFF. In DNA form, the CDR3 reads TGTGCCATCAGTGAGATAGGGACAGGGGCCTCCGGGGAGCTGTTTTTT.

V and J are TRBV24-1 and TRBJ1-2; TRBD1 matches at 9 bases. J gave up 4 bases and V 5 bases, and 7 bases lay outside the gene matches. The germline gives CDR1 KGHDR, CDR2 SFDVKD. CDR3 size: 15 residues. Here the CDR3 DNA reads TGTGCCACCAGTGCTTCACAGGGGGCAGGCTATGGCTACACCTTC. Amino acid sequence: CATSASQGAGYGYTF.

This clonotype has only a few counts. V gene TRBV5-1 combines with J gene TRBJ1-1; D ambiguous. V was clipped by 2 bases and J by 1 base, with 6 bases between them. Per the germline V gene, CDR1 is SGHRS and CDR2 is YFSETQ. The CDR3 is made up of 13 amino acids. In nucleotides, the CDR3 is TGCGCCAGCAGCTTCTCCGGGAACACTGAAGCTTTCTTT. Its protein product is CASSFSGNTEAFF. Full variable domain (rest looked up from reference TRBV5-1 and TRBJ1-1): KAGVTQTPRYLIKTRGQQVTLSCSPISGHRSVSWYQQTPGQGLQFLFEYFSETQRNKGNFPGRFSGRQFSNSRSEMNVSTLELGDSALYLCASSFSGNTEAFFGQGTRLTVV.

CDR3 amino acids: CASSSRGGAGANVLTF. CDR3 in DNA: TGTGCCAGCAGCTCCCGGGGGGGTGCAGGGGCCAACGTCCTGACTTTC. The rearrangement links TRBV7-8 to TRBJ2-6; TRBD2 agrees at 8 bases. Germline values: CDR1 SGHVS, CDR2 FQNEAQ. There are 16 residues in the CDR3. V trimming: 4 bases; J trimming: 4 bases; junction bases outside the gene matches: 6. The full variable domain, its missing parts supplied by reference TRBV7-8 and TRBJ2-6, is GAGVSQSPRYKVAKRGQDVALRCDPISGHVSLFWYQQALGQGPEFLTYFQNEAQLDKSGLPSDRFFAERPEGSVSTLKIQRTQQEDSAVYLCASSSRGGAGANVLTFGAGSRLTVL.

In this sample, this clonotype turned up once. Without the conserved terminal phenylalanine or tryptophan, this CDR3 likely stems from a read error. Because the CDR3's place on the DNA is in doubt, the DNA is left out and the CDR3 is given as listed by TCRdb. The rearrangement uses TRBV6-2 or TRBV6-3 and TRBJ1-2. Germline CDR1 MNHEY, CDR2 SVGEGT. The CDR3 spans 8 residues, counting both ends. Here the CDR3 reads CASSEVPS.

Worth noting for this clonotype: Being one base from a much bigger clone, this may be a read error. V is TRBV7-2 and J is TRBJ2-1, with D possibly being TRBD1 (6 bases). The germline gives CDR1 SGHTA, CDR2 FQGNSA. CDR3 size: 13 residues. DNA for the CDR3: TGTGCCGGCAGCTGGGGGCCCTACAATGAGCAGTTCTTC. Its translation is CAGSWGPYNEQFF.

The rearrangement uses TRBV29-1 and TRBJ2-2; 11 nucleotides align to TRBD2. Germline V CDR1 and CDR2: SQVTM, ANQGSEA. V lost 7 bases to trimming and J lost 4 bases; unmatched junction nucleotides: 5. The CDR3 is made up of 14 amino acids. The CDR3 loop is CSALAGDGTGELFF. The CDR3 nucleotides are TGCAGCGCACTAGCGGGAGATGGCACCGGGGAGCTGTTTTTT.

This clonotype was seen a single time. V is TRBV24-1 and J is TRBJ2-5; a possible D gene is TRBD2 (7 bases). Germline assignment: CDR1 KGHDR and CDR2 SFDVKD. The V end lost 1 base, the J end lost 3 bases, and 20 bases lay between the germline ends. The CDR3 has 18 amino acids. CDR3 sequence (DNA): TGTGCCACCAGTGATTTCAGACCCGGCCAAGGGGGGGAAGAGACCCAGTACTTC. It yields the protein CATSDFRPGQGGEETQYF.

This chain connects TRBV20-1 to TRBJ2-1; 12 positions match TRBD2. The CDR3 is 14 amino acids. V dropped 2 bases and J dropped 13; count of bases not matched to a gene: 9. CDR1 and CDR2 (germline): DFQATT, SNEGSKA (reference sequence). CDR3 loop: CSARQRTSGTFQFF. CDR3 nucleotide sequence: TGCAGTGCTAGACAAAGGACTAGCGGGACCTTCCAGTTCTTC.

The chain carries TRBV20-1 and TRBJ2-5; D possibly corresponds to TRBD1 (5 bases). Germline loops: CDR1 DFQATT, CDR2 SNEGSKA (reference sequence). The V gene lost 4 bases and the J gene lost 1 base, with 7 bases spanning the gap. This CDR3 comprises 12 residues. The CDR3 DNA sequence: TGCAGTGCTACAGGGTCCCAAGAGACCCAGTACTTC. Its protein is CSATGSQETQYF.

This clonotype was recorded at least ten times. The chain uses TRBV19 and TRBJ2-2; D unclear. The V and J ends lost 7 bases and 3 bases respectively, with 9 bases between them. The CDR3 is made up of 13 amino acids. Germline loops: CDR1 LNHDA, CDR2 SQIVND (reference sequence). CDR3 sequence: CASINAHTGELFF. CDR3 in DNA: TGTGCCAGTATTAATGCCCACACCGGGGAGCTGTTTTTT.

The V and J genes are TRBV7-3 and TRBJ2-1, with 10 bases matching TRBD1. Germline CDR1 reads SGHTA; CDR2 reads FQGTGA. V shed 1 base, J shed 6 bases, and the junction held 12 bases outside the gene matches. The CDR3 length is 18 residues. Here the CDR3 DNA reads TGTGCCAGCAGCTTAATAGCCGGACTCCGGGACAGGGGCAATGAGCAGTTCTTC. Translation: CASSLIAGLRDRGNEQFF.

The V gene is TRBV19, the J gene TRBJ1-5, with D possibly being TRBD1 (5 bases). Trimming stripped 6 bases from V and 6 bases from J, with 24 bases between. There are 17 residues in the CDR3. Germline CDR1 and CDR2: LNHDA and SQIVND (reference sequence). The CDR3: CASSPLLGARRGQPQHF. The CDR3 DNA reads TGTGCCAGTAGCCCGCTTCTAGGGGCGAGAAGGGGTCAGCCCCAGCATTTT.

This CDR3 is CSYRAVTEAFF. Here the CDR3 DNA reads TGCAGCTACCGGGCCGTCACTGAAGCTTTCTTT. The chain joins TRBV29-1 to TRBJ1-1; D is unclear. This CDR3 is built from 11 residues. V was shortened by 8 bases and J by 4 bases, with 11 bases between the two germline ends. The germline gives CDR1 SQVTM, CDR2 ANQGSEA.

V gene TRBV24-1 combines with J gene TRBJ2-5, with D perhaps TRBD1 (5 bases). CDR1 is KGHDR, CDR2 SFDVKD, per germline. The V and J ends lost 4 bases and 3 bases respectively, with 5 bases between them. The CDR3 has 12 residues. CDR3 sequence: CATSDREETQYF. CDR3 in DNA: TGTGCCACCAGTGACAGGGAAGAGACCCAGTACTTC.

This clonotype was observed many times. The CDR3 reads CASSRQDPTSYTF. In DNA form, the CDR3 reads TGTGCCAGCAGCCGTCAGGACCCGACGAGCTACACCTTC. This chain connects TRBV7-9 to TRBJ1-2; D remains unclear. Trimming shortened V by 5 bases and J by 9 bases, and 16 bases separated the two germline ends. This CDR3 region has 13 residues. Germline CDR1 is SEHNR and CDR2 is FQNEAQ (reference sequence). Using reference TRBV7-9 and TRBJ1-2 for the parts outside the CDR3, the full variable domain is DTGVSQNPRHKITKRGQNVTFRCDPISEHNRLYWYRQTLGQGPEFLTYFQNEAQLEKSRLLSDRFSAERPKGSFSTLEIQRTEQGDSAMYLCASSRQDPTSYTFGSGTRLTVV.

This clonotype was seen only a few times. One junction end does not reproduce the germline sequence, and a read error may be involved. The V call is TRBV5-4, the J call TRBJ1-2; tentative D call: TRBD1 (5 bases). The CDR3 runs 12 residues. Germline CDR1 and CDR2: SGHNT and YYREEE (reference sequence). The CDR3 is CASSLVGGGYAF. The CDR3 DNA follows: TGTGCCAGCAGCTTGGTGGGGGGTGGCTACGCCTTC.